These 28 T cell receptor beta chains came from one sample sequenced in a study of regulatory T cells in long-lasting Graves disease. CDR3 regions were amplified by Arm-PCR using iRepertoire HTBI primers to build TCR beta libraries. TCRdb redid the calling of the multiplex PCR reads with MiXCR, one entry per CDR3 protein. The sample holds about 470,000 distinct CDR3 sequences, about 15% seen once. Time point described: newly diagnosed GD, antithyroid drugs for less than 3 months. Extracted RNA from PBMCs served as the source of the TCR library. The same data also contributed to another study, on T cells in Graves' hyperthyroidism and ophthalmopathy.

The sample consisted of peripheral blood mononuclear cells (PBMCs), taken at new diagnosis, from a patient treated with antithyroid drugs. Receptors originate from a woman aged 25 to 45 with Graves disease.

Regarding this clonotype: One end of the junction varies from germline; a read error may be responsible. The rearrangement links TRBV5-6 to TRBJ2-1, with 10 bases aligning to TRBD1. Germline values: CDR1 SGHDT, CDR2 YYEEEE. CDR3 length: 17 residues. CDR3 nucleotide sequence: TGCGCCAGCAGCCAGCCCCGACAGGGGGCGCGAATAGATGAGCAGTTCTTC. The encoded protein is CASSQPRQGARIDEQFF.

This clonotype has more than one count but fewer than ten. The chain has TRBV18 and TRBJ2-2; TRBD1 is a possible D gene (5 bases). Trimming took off 2 bases at V and 1 base at J, with 8 bases between the two ends. The length of the CDR3 is 15 residues. Germline CDR1 reads KGHSH; CDR2 reads LQKENI. The CDR3 DNA reads as TGTGCCAGCTCACCATTAAGGGGGAACACCGGGGAGCTGTTTTTT. It is translated as CASSPLRGNTGELFF. The full variable domain, with the rest looked up from reference TRBV18 and TRBJ2-2, is NAGVMQNPRHLVRRRGQEARLRCSPMKGHSHVYWYRQLPEEGLKFMVYLQKENIIDESGMPKERFSAEFPKEGPSILRIQQVVRGDSAAYFCASSPLRGNTGELFFGEGSRLTVL.

A note on this clonotype: With a much larger clone just one base away, this may be a read error. The V call is TRBV3-1, the J call TRBJ2-7; 7 bases map to TRBD2. With 0 bases clipped from V and 7 bases from J, the junction kept 15 bases outside the gene matches. Germline CDR1 and CDR2: LGHDT and YNNKEL (reference sequence). This CDR3 spans 17 amino acids. The DNA of the CDR3 is TGTGCCAGCAGCCAAGATCACCCGGGACTACCTCAGGATGAGCAGTACTTC. It codes for CASSQDHPGLPQDEQYF.

This clonotype was picked up many times. The chain is built from TRBV18 and TRBJ1-5; 8 bases fit TRBD1. Losses at the gene ends were 6 bases for V and 2 bases for J; bases not matched to a gene: 6. The germline V gene encodes CDR1 KGHSH and CDR2 LQKENI. CDR3 length: 15 amino acids. The CDR3 loop is CASSPQGAGNQPQHF. For the CDR3, the DNA is TGTGCCAGCTCGCCGCAGGGGGCCGGCAATCAGCCCCAGCATTTT.

This clonotype was detected ten times or more. This chain uses TRBV7-3 with TRBJ2-5; D unclear. The CDR3 loop spans 14 amino acids. CDR1 is SGHTA, CDR2 FQGTGA, per germline. Trimming pared 6 bases from V and 5 bases from J, leaving 16 bases between. For the CDR3, the DNA is TGTGCCAGCAGTCAAAGGTCCACTTCGGAGACCCAGTACTTC. Translated, it gives CASSQRSTSETQYF.

The chain is built from TRBV24-1 and TRBJ2-1, with a possible D match to TRBD2 (5 bases). V lost 6 bases to trimming and J lost 5 bases, with 10 bases between them. Germline CDR1 KGHDR, CDR2 SFDVKD. This CDR3 has 13 residues. CDR3 sequence reads: CATSLTINNEQFF. The DNA for the CDR3 is TGTGCCACCAGTCTGACTATAAACAATGAGCAGTTCTTC.

This clonotype was seen ten or more times. The chain uses TRBV5-1 and TRBJ1-3; no clear D. V dropped 0 bases and J dropped 1 base, with 11 bases sitting between them. The CDR3 runs 16 residues. Germline V gene data show CDR1 as SGHRS and CDR2 as YFSETQ. The CDR3 DNA follows: TGCGCCAGCAGCTTGGCCCCGACGGTATCTGGAAACACCATATATTTT. Translation gives CASSLAPTVSGNTIYF.

J is TRBJ2-1 and V is TRBV11-1; TRBD2 matches at 13 bases. The CDR3 is 17 amino acids. Trimming took 4 bases from V and 7 from J; bases not matched to a gene: 10. Germline V CDR1 and CDR2: SGHAT, FQDESV (reference sequence). This CDR3 is CASSSESGLAGLNEQFF. The CDR3 nucleotides read TGTGCCAGCAGCTCGGAATCGGGACTAGCGGGATTAAATGAGCAGTTCTTC.

This clonotype was recorded many times. CDR3 protein: CASRATGGETQYF. The CDR3, as DNA: TGTGCCAGCAGAGCGACAGGGGGGGAGACCCAGTACTTC. The V call is TRBV28, the J call TRBJ2-5; 9 nucleotides align to TRBD1. The CDR3 covers 13 residues. With V trimmed by 6 bases and J by 5 bases, 4 bases remained unmatched. Germline V lookup: CDR1 MDHEN, CDR2 SYDVKM.

The gene calls are TRBV7-3 and TRBJ1-4; 9 bases match TRBD1. CDR3 length: 18 amino acids. CDR1 is SGHTA and CDR2 is FQGTGA in the germline V gene. With V trimmed by 5 bases and J by 1 base, 11 bases remained unmatched. The CDR3 is CASSLPCDRGETNEKLFF. CDR3 in DNA: TGTGCCAGCAGCCTCCCCTGCGACAGGGGGGAAACTAATGAAAAACTGTTTTTT.

This clonotype was recorded many times. The chain uses TRBV18 and TRBJ1-1; D gene ambiguous. Between the trimmed V and J ends, which lost 1 base and 1 base, there was a span of 7 bases. Germline lookup yields CDR1 KGHSH and CDR2 LQKENI. This CDR3 comprises 14 residues. The DNA for the CDR3 is TGTGCCAGCTCACCACTGGGTCCGAACACTGAAGCTTTCTTT. Its translation is CASSPLGPNTEAFF.

This clonotype was counted ten times or more. The chain recombines TRBV6-1 with TRBJ2-7; 9 nucleotides match TRBD1. Germline V gene lookup returns CDR1 MNHNS and CDR2 SASEGT. This CDR3 comprises 17 residues. The ends lost 7 bases at V and 3 bases at J; junction bases unmatched: 16. The CDR3 coding sequence is TGTGCCAGCATCCGAGGTGGGGGACAGGGCACCGGCTACGAGCAGTACTTC. It encodes CASIRGGGQGTGYEQYF.

This clonotype was counted at least ten times. The V and J genes are TRBV6-5 and TRBJ2-7; D not resolved. CDR3 length equals 14 residues. CDR1 is MNHEY, CDR2 SVGAGI, per germline. V shed 3 bases and J shed 1 base, with 10 bases lying between them. CDR3 bases: TGTGCCAGCAGTTATGTAGGCAGATCCTACGAGCAGTACTTC. This translates into CASSYVGRSYEQYF.

The sample holds many counts of this clonotype. The V call is TRBV27, the J call TRBJ2-7; D may match TRBD1 or TRBD2 (5 bases each). From germline, CDR1 is MNHEY and CDR2 SMNVEV (reference sequence). V lost 8 bases and J 3 bases, leaving 11 bases between the germline ends. CDR3 length: 12 amino acids. This chain's CDR3 is CASGSRGYEQYF. CDR3 bases: TGTGCCAGCGGGTCGAGGGGCTACGAGCAGTACTTC.

The chain links TRBV6-1 to TRBJ1-1, with no clear D. The ends were cut back, 1 base at V and 6 bases at J, with 9 bases in the middle. Germline CDR1 MNHNS, CDR2 SASEGT. The CDR3 loop spans 13 amino acids. CDR3 in DNA: TGTGCCAGCAGTGAAGAGAGGGAGCCTGAAGCTTTCTTT. Protein product: CASSEEREPEAFF.

This clonotype was detected ten times or more. The CDR3 bases are TGTGCCAGCAGCTTAGGCTACCTTAGAGAGACCCAGTACTTC. This sequence encodes CASSLGYLRETQYF. V and J are TRBV7-7 and TRBJ2-5; D ambiguous. The CDR3 is 14 amino acids. Trimming took 1 base from V and 4 from J, leaving 10 bases between them. CDR1 and CDR2 (germline): SSHAT, FNYEAQ (reference sequence).

This clonotype appeared a few times. V usage is TRBV28 and J usage is TRBJ1-4, with D perhaps matching TRBD1 (5 bases). This CDR3 comprises 10 residues. The V end was cut by 10 bases, the J end by 8 bases, with 8 bases between. CDR1 and CDR2 (germline): MDHEN, SYDVKM. This CDR3 is CATGREKLFF. In DNA form, the CDR3 reads TGTGCCACAGGGAGGGAAAAACTGTTTTTT.

The V gene is TRBV6-1, the J gene TRBJ1-2; no reliable D call. The CDR3 sequence is 17 residues long. Germline lookup yields CDR1 MNHNS and CDR2 SASEGT. The V gene lost 7 bases and the J gene lost 1 base, with 22 bases spanning the gap. The CDR3 here is CASTFTAPKINNYGYTF. CDR3 nucleotides: TGTGCCAGCACCTTCACGGCCCCGAAAATTAATAACTATGGCTACACCTTC.

The V call is TRBV9, the J call TRBJ1-2; D is undetermined. Looked up from germline, CDR1 is SGDLS and CDR2 is YYNGEE. CDR3 length: 14 residues. Trimming stripped 0 bases from V and 4 bases from J, with 10 bases between. CDR3 loop: CASSVGTALYGYTF. CDR3 DNA sequence: TGTGCCAGCAGCGTAGGGACGGCACTCTATGGCTACACCTTC.

Regarding this clonotype: One base away lies a much larger clone, so this may be a sequencing read error. The rearrangement links TRBV6-1 to TRBJ1-2; TRBD1 matches 10 bases. The germline gives CDR1 MNHNS, CDR2 SASEGT. This CDR3 comprises 15 residues. V dropped 5 bases and J dropped 7; count of bases not matched to a gene: 10. For the CDR3, the DNA is TGTGCCAGCAGTCCCGGGACAGGGGTTAGTCGTGGCTACACCTTC. Translating it yields CASSPGTGVSRGYTF.

This clonotype came up many times. The genes are TRBV12-3 or TRBV12-4 and TRBJ2-3, with 9 bases that match TRBD2. The CDR3 is 16 residues long. After removal of 2 bases from V and 7 bases from J, the junction contained 10 bases not matched to a gene. CDR3 nucleotide sequence: TGTGCCAGCAGTTTATCTAGCGGGGAGGAGCTGCATACGCAGTATTTT. This codes for CASSLSSGEELHTQYF.

The chain combines TRBV27 with TRBJ2-5; 7 nucleotides match TRBD2. Losses at the gene ends were 4 bases for V and 1 base for J; bases not matched to a gene: 3. Per the germline V gene, CDR1 is MNHEY and CDR2 is SMNVEV (reference sequence). The CDR3 runs 14 residues. In DNA, the CDR3 is TGTGCCAGCAGTTGGATAGCGGGCCAAGAGACCCAGTACTTC. It translates to CASSWIAGQETQYF.

The gene calls are TRBV20-1 and TRBJ1-6; D is ambiguous. Deletions cut 6 bases from V and 7 bases from J, with 22 bases between. CDR1 and CDR2 (germline): DFQATT, SNEGSKA (reference sequence). This CDR3 comprises 16 residues. The CDR3 DNA reads as TGCAGTGCCATGAAGCACCGGACGGTGGGAAATTCACCCCTCCACTTT. This translates into CSAMKHRTVGNSPLHF.

This clonotype was observed many times. The chain is built from TRBV9 and TRBJ2-7; possible D gene TRBD1, 5 bases. Germline CDR1 reads SGDLS; CDR2 reads YYNGEE. This CDR3 contains 16 residues. Trimming stripped 0 bases from V and 6 bases from J, with 19 bases between. As DNA, the CDR3 is TGTGCCAGCAGCGTAGGGGGCGACGCTCACGGCTCCGAGCAGTACTTC. It codes for CASSVGGDAHGSEQYF.

This clonotype appeared many times. The chain is built from TRBV12-3 or TRBV12-4 and TRBJ2-7; 8 nucleotides agree with TRBD1. The CDR3 is 15 residues long. Trimming removed 5 bases from V and 0 bases from J; junction bases left unmatched: 6. The CDR3 bases are TGTGCCAGCAGTCGATCGGGACAGGACTCCTACGAGCAGTACTTC. This gives the protein CASSRSGQDSYEQYF.

Worth noting for this clonotype: A single base separates this from a much larger clone, so it may be a read error. V and J are TRBV2 and TRBJ1-4; D unresolved. The germline gives CDR1 SNHLY, CDR2 FYNNEI. The length of the CDR3 is 10 residues. CDR3 sequence (DNA): TGTGCCAGCGGTGAAGAAAAACTGTTTTTT. It specifies CASGEEKLFF.

This clonotype occurred a few times. The rearrangement links TRBV5-1 to TRBJ2-5; TRBD2 aligns across 10 bases. Trimming cost V 2 bases and J 4 bases; bases outside gene matches: 5. The germline gives CDR1 SGHRS, CDR2 YFSETQ. This CDR3 spans 15 amino acids. The CDR3 DNA sequence: TGCGCCAGCAGCTTCGAGCTAGCGGGAGTAGAGACCCAGTACTTC. This codes for CASSFELAGVETQYF.

The table lists this clonotype with many counts. The rearrangement uses TRBV18 and TRBJ2-7, with 7 bases matching TRBD2. This CDR3 has 18 amino acids. V was pared by 3 bases and J by 5 bases, with 19 bases of the junction left unmatched. Germline V gene sequence: CDR1 KGHSH, CDR2 LQKENI. CDR3: CASSPVGSSAGKGNEQYF. CDR3 DNA sequence: TGTGCCAGCTCACCTGTTGGGTCCTCAGCGGGAAAGGGGAACGAGCAGTACTTC.